The entry below describes one T cell receptor beta chain. This clone's antigen is unknown. Base qualities were left out, and no much larger clone turns up one base away. Libraries were constructed by the immunoSEQ multiplex PCR assay. A mixture of 60 forward primers for TCR Vbeta segments and 13 reverse primers for TCR Jbeta segments was used in the multiplex PCR. Amplification of the CDR3 region of rearranged TCR beta genes was performed with a multiplex PCR assay on genomic DNA. The amplified TCR beta libraries were sequenced on the Illumina HiSeq System as 87-base-pair reads. In the source study's methods: Across the 700 or so repertoires, a later analysis counted 80 million or so unique TCR beta chains, 8.5 million to 12 million of which were shared by at least two donors. A nearest-neighbor algorithm error-corrected the raw reads and collapsed the reads into unique sequences, merging closely related sequences to remove PCR and sequencing errors. Alignment of CDR3 sequences to IMGT reference sequences was used to assign V, D and J gene segments. For a sequence to be retained, a match of at least six nucleotides was required to both a V gene segment and a J gene segment. A rearrangement counted as productive if the CDR3 had no stop codons and remained in frame with V and J, and every other rearrangement counted as non-productive. CDR3 was defined according to IMGT convention as the region running from the second conserved V-encoded cysteine to the conserved J-encoded phenylalanine. Sequences without an unambiguous match to a single V gene segment were excluded from the earlier analysis of 500 to 700 of the donors. An earlier analysis of several hundred of the donors classified V segments as functional when productive rearrangements were above 56.7% and as segregating when the standard deviation between donors was above 5%. A statistical classification framework was built to diagnose cytomegalovirus status from the catalog of TCR beta chain sequences. In a later analysis, V and J genes were assigned by comparing TCR nucleotide sequences against IMGT/GENE-DB human TR gene sequences. A later analysis assigned CDR3 sequences and most-parsimonious VDJ recombination scenarios with the TCRdist pipeline. In a later analysis, each TCR beta chain was defined by its CDR3 amino acid sequence together with its V-gene family, and reads without a unique V-gene family were excluded. A later analysis removed 500 to 650 highly shared, low-generation-probability nucleotide sequences to deal with suspected cross-contamination and a sequencing artifact. In a later analysis, a clonal expansion index for each public chain was calculated from normalized within-repertoire ranks of inferred template counts. In a later analysis, generation probabilities were computed with a VDJ recombination model fitted to out-of-frame rearrangements, and the resulting probabilities were checked against IGoR. Hypergeometric tests were used in a later analysis to score TCR-TCR, TCR-HLA and TCR-CMV co-occurrence, with a repertoire-size bias correction applied to the TCR pairs. To estimate false discovery rates, a later analysis permuted the HLA or CMV assignments 20 times. In a later analysis, co-occurring TCRs were grouped using DBSCAN, and TCRdist sequence similarity was added for clustering within HLA-allele-positive subsets. For co-occurrence clustering, repertoires with fewer than 30,000 or more than 120,000 public chains were excluded, along with a handful of repertoires with anomalous nucleotide sharing. TCRdb's version of the immuneACCESS table is confined to in-frame rearrangements and falls short of the full clone set. An unresolved V gene accounts for under half of the shortfall where checked; the remainder is of unknown origin. Clone size and the V and J calls come from that table; the DNA yielded D and trimming. Here the sample has 180,000 or so clones; over 65% occur a single time. Clones ranked in the top ten supply less than 1% of the sample.

The cohort was made up of 500 to 850 healthy bone marrow donors. At the time of sampling, every cohort member was nominally healthy, though immune exposures that went unrecorded were likely present. The donor was CMV seronegative and was included in the group of 352 seronegative cohort members. Every donor gave a peripheral blood sample, and the peripheral blood mononuclear cells from that sample were used for TCR beta sequencing. The Qiagen DNeasy Blood Extraction Kit was used to extract genomic DNA from the blood cell samples. The CDR3 numbers 16 residues from cysteine through phenylalanine. CDR3 DNA is the only sequence kept; it has 48 bases, read in frame from the first base. Unmatched junction bases come to 5, with V trimmed by 2 bases and J by 2 bases. The germline V gene specifies SGHAT as CDR1 and FQNNGV as CDR2. The record originates from a study of cytomegalovirus exposure and HLA in healthy donors (dated 2017 in TCRdb). Concerning the study at large: An earlier analysis of more than 550 of the donors reported 276 Gb of sequence data and 95 million to 120 million unique TCR beta sequences obtained from around 170 million T cells. An early release covering approximately 600 HLA-typed donors comprised about 310 gigabases of sequencing data and 85 million to 100 million unique TCR sequences. Of the roughly 400 genotyped donors, roughly 80% fell in the genetic ancestry cluster associated with self-reported Caucasian donors. The study aimed to test whether cataloging public T cell receptors could reveal signatures of past pathogen exposure. The study profiled the T cell repertoires of around 700 subjects by immunosequencing and related them to cytomegalovirus serostatus. In addition to the first cohort of approximately 670 subjects, a separate validation cohort of approximately 130 different subjects was used. High-throughput TCR immunosequencing, statistical association of individual TCRs with disease status, and machine learning were combined to predict cytomegalovirus infection status. A later analysis re-analyzed previously published TCR beta repertoires from roughly 690 donors and added high-resolution HLA genotyping to study TCR occurrence patterns. In the later analysis, no new phenotypic data were used to find candidate immune exposures; instead, reliance was placed on TCR beta sequences and their occurrence across donors. To decide whether each TCR beta V gene segment behaved as functional or pseudogenic, an earlier analysis of some 600 of the donors relied on high-throughput TCR beta sequencing. Donor age, sex, ethnicity and CMV serostatus were compiled alongside the repertoire data. A later genetic analysis took genome-wide SNP genotypes for 398 of the 666 donors and used that subset as a discovery cohort. Every repertoire in the discovery cohort had been generated on one and the same sequencing platform. Class I and class II HLA loci were covered by the typing at four-digit resolution. Typing coverage differed by locus: A, B, C, DRB1 and DQB1 were typed in about 629-640 donors, DQA1 in 522, DPA1 in some 600, and DPB1 in 472. Several DR-DQ haplotypes were handled as single units for association and clustering because linkage in the cohort was strong. On average, about 200,000 unique TCR beta nucleotide sequences were sequenced per donor among several hundred genotyped donors of the cohort, with approximately 18% of those sequences being non-productive. Results and caveats for the whole study, not just this receptor: An earlier analysis of 450 to 750 of the donors showed that most TCR beta V segments appeared in productive rearrangements either about 90% or about 30% of the time, which broadly matched IMGT annotations. Approximately 16 rarely observed V segments, including chromosome 9 orphons, were excluded from the earlier analysis of approximately 600 of the donors because counts were too low. A cluster of highly shared sequence variants was judged likely to represent a technical artifact of the sequencing pipeline. The authors suggested that the approach could potentially be extended to other disease states and immunological phenotypes. A further reported finding was that TCR beta sequences accurately predicted the HLA-A and HLA-B alleles for most subjects in the first cohort. In a later analysis, the rate of TCR association differed among HLA loci, with DRB1 alleles having the most associated TCRs and HLA-C alleles having the fewest. In a later analysis, several top co-occurrence clusters were reported to appear linked to parvovirus B19, influenza, CMV and Epstein-Barr virus. A later analysis associated 17,000 or so TCR beta sequences with specific HLA alleles at a false discovery rate of 0.05. Across donors, most TCR sequences were observed very rarely, whereas some public TCRs were present in many individuals. In a later analysis, HLA-associated TCR beta chains were found to be more clonally expanded and to have lower generation probabilities than equally common non-associated chains. Roughly uniform sequencing depth across donors was assumed in presence/absence analyses, although this assumption may not hold. The cohort was sequenced for TCR beta chains only, and without alpha or paired-chain data the features that could be detected were limited. Immune exposure information for the cohort was limited to CMV serostatus. The 87-base-pair reads could not distinguish some IMGT-functional V segments, including TRBV6-2 and TRBV6-3, so those segments were excluded. Correlated functional status among segregating V segments might reflect linkage disequilibrium, but an unknown experimental factor could not be ruled out. Because some donors lacked HLA typing at each locus, the association tests relied only on the typed subset. The classifier was reported to diagnose cytomegalovirus status with high specificity and sensitivity in both the original and validation cohorts. A later genetic analysis reported fewer N-insertions in productive TCRs among donors in an Asian-associated ancestry cluster than the approximately 670-donor mean. The study gave a list of about 160 TCR beta chains associated with cytomegalovirus. Most CMV-associated TCR beta chains appeared to be HLA-restricted in a later analysis, and the HLA associations seemed to be driven largely by CMV exposure. A few of the identified cytomegalovirus-associated TCR beta chains were confirmed in vitro to be specific for cytomegalovirus antigens. Assigning TCR associations to individual alleles was difficult when HLA alleles, especially DR and DQ, strongly co-occurred. In a later genetic analysis, a missense DCLRE1C variant was associated with V-gene and J-gene trimming of TCR beta chains, and the association was replicated in an independent cohort.

The sequenced material came from PBMCs. Recombination linked TRBV11-2 to TRBJ2-3; the central 9 bases match TRBD2. The sequence derives from a female donor in good health and CMV-seronegative. The CDR3 reads as follows: CASSLIAGGLTDTQYF. The DNA reads TGTGCCAGCAGCTTAATCGCGGGGGGGCTCACAGATACGCAGTATTTT.